This T cell receptor beta chain was obtained from a study of OX40 agonist ivuxolimab in advanced cancers. V lost 1 base to trimming and J lost 7 bases, with 19 bases between them. Germline V gene data show CDR1 as MGHRA and CDR2 as YSYEKL. The CDR3 extends over 17 amino acids. Profiling relied on immunoSEQ multiplex PCR, and the TCRdb table lists in-frame clones only, not all of them. The sample holds 70,000 to 75,000 clones, around 82% seen once. Here the sequenced sample was CD4+ or CD8+ T cells sorted from blood, taken in a trial of the OX40 agonist ivuxolimab. The source of this sequence is an adult with an advanced solid tumor such as melanoma, head and neck, liver or kidney cancer. The rearrangement joins TRBV4-1 to TRBJ1-4; D is unclear. The DNA of the CDR3 is TGCGCCAGCAGCCAAGGAGCGGGGAGGTCCCTTGTTGAAAAACTGTTTTTT. As protein: CASSQGAGRSLVEKLFF.